This entry features one TCR beta chain sequence. Its antigen is currently unknown. This sample is drawn from a study of shared clonotypes between healthy human individuals. Looking at the study overall: Those who served as donors were a couple of women and a few men between the ages of 18 and 49. Study-wide results and caveats: It was observed that about 5% of naive CD4 clonotypes were shared across a handful of donors. Larger estimated richness was generally seen in naive subsets than in memory subsets.

Per the germline V gene, CDR1 is SGHRS and CDR2 is YFSETQ. The CDR3 runs to 14 residues. V was cut by 0 bases and J by 3 bases, with 9 bases left in between. Subsets obtained from CD4+ cells comprised CD45RA+ naive and CD45RA-negative memory cells. This table comes from immunoSEQ multiplex PCR, and its TCRdb copy is limited to in-frame clones, with some not included. The sample holds millions of clones, more than 85% seen once. The sequence was obtained from a man aged 18 to 30 in good health. Some clones in this sample may be carry-over from other donors' samples. V and J are TRBV5-1 and TRBJ1-2; the D is unclear. The source material was naive CD4+ T cells from PBMCs. Noted subset: CD45RA+ positively selected. CDR3 bases: TGCGCCAGCAGCTTGGCTCCCCAGGACTATGGCTACACCTTC. Protein: CASSLAPQDYGYTF.